These 19 T cell receptor beta chains came from one sample sequenced in a study of radiation and T cells in renal cell carcinoma. TCRdb keeps only in-frame clones here, not all; method: immunoSEQ multiplex PCR. The table lists around 170,000 clones, about 85% of them singletons. Time point of the sample: blood 4 weeks post-SBRT, at nephrectomy. The treatment denotes: 15 Gy SBRT to primary tumor, nephrectomy 4 weeks later. The sequencing here drew on blood, taken from a patient whose treatment included radiotherapy and nephrectomy. The receptor set was obtained from a woman between 50 and 59 years old with renal cell carcinoma.

The V and J genes are TRBV18 and TRBJ1-1; D may be TRBD1 (5 bases). This CDR3 spans 13 amino acids. Per germline, CDR1 KGHSH and CDR2 LQKENI. The ends were cut back, 3 bases at V and 11 bases at J, with 16 bases in the middle. The CDR3 coding sequence is TGTGCCAGCTCACCTGGGACGGAAAACGACGCTTTCTTT. Protein: CASSPGTENDAFF.

The chain recombines TRBV6-1 with TRBJ2-5; D is possibly TRBD1 or TRBD2 (6 bases each). Germline CDR1 reads MNHNS; CDR2 reads SASEGT. This CDR3 has 13 residues. Between the trimmed V and J ends, which lost 8 bases and 5 bases, there was a span of 15 bases. CDR3 protein: CASLGGGRETQYF. CDR3 sequence (DNA): TGTGCCAGCCTAGGAGGGGGGCGGGAGACCCAGTACTTC.

The CDR3 region is CASSPEVGGGTDTQYF. The CDR3 DNA sequence: TGCGCCAGCAGCCCGGAGGTGGGCGGAGGCACAGATACGCAGTATTTT. V usage is TRBV5-1 and J usage is TRBJ2-3; TRBD2 is a possible D gene (5 bases). Trimming took 4 bases from V and 1 from J, leaving 16 bases between them. The CDR3 consists of 16 residues. The V gene's germline CDR1 is SGHRS and CDR2 YFSETQ.

The rearrangement uses TRBV19 and TRBJ2-1; 8 nucleotides match TRBD2. The trim removed 3 bases at V and 4 bases at J, leaving 5 bases unmatched. The CDR3 consists of 15 residues. Germline V lookup: CDR1 LNHDA, CDR2 SQIVND (reference sequence). CDR3 residues: CASSIQRGSYNEQFF. The CDR3 region has the DNA TGTGCCAGTAGTATCCAGCGGGGGTCTTACAATGAGCAGTTCTTC. The entire variable domain, with the rest obtained from reference TRBV19 and TRBJ2-1, is as follows: DGGITQSPKYLFRKEGQNVTLSCEQNLNHDAMYWYRQDPGQGLRLIYYSQIVNDFQKGDIAEGYSVSREKKESFPLTVTSAQKNPTAFYLCASSIQRGSYNEQFFGPGTRLTVL.

The J gene is TRBJ1-1, the V gene TRBV4-1; D call uncertain. Germline CDR1 reads MGHRA; CDR2 reads YSYEKL. The CDR3 length is 13 residues. V lost 1 base and J 5 bases, leaving 8 bases between the germline ends. CDR3 DNA sequence: TGCGCCAGCAGCCAAGCCGTAGGGACTGAAGCTTTCTTT. Protein sequence: CASSQAVGTEAFF.

This chain joins TRBV18 and TRBJ2-7; 9 nucleotides match TRBD2. CDR3 length equals 15 residues. The V gene's germline CDR1 is KGHSH and CDR2 LQKENI. V lost 4 bases to trimming and J lost 0 bases; unmatched junction nucleotides: 4. The CDR3 reads CASSLSGGNSYEQYF. The CDR3 DNA is TGTGCCAGCTCACTGAGCGGGGGGAACTCCTACGAGCAGTACTTC.

The chain uses TRBV30 and TRBJ2-7; D remains unclear. CDR1 and CDR2 (germline): GTSNPN, SVGIG (reference sequence). Trimming took off 0 bases at V and 4 bases at J, with 4 bases between the two ends. The CDR3 is made up of 11 amino acids. CDR3 sequence (DNA): TGTGCCTGGAGTGTCGCTTACGAGCAGTACTTC. It translates to CAWSVAYEQYF.

The chain uses TRBV5-1 and TRBJ2-5; D is uncertain. Germline V lookup: CDR1 SGHRS, CDR2 YFSETQ. This CDR3 region has 15 residues. V lost 2 bases to trimming and J lost 4 bases, with 15 bases between them. The CDR3, as DNA: TGCGCCAGCAGCTTCTCCGGGCCTGTAGGAGAGACCCAGTACTTC. This gives the protein CASSFSGPVGETQYF.

DNA of the CDR3: TGTGCCAGTAGTATAGGTGGCAGGTATGCTTTCTTT. Its protein is CASSIGGRYAFF. This chain uses TRBV19 with TRBJ1-1; D not certain. Trimming took off 1 base at V and 11 bases at J, with 11 bases between the two ends. The CDR3 extends over 12 amino acids. Germline values: CDR1 LNHDA, CDR2 SQIVND (reference sequence).

The chain links TRBV21-1 to TRBJ2-4; the table calls TRBD1, which could not be checked here. TRBV21-1 is a listed pseudogene. This CDR3 is 14 amino acids long. CDR3 nucleotide sequence: TGTGCCATTACAGGATCTATAGCCAAAAACATTCAGTACTTC. Amino acid sequence: CAITGSIAKNIQYF.

The genes are TRBV18 and TRBJ2-6; tentative D call: TRBD2 (7 bases). V gave up 6 bases and J gave up 0 bases, with 18 bases separating them. Germline V gene lookup returns CDR1 KGHSH and CDR2 LQKENI. The CDR3 length is 18 residues. In DNA, the CDR3 is TGTGCCAGCTCCCCCTCGGGGGGCCCAAGCTCTGGGGCCAACGTCCTGACTTTC. Its protein is CASSPSGGPSSGANVLTF.

CDR3 amino acids: CATSREQTNTEAFF. The CDR3 coding sequence is TGTGCCACCAGCAGAGAACAGACCAACACTGAAGCTTTCTTT. The rearrangement links TRBV15 to TRBJ1-1; D is undetermined. Trimming pared 0 bases from V and 2 bases from J, leaving 7 bases between. The CDR3 is 14 residues long. Germline V gene lookup returns CDR1 LNHNV and CDR2 YYDKDF (reference sequence). The full variable domain, with the rest looked up from reference TRBV15 and TRBJ1-1, is DAMVIQNPRYQVTQFGKPVTLSCSQTLNHNVMYWYQQKSSQAPKLLFHYYDKDFNNEADTPDNFQSRRPNTSFCFLDIRSPGLGDTAMYLCATSREQTNTEAFFGQGTRLTVV.

The chain is built from TRBV6-5 and TRBJ2-7; 8 bases fit TRBD2. Germline loops: CDR1 MNHEY, CDR2 SVGAGI. The J segment lost 0 bases and the V segment lost 6 bases, leaving 7 bases of the junction unmatched. The length of the CDR3 is 15 residues. This chain's CDR3 is CASRSGAGGSYEQYF. DNA for the CDR3: TGTGCCAGCAGGAGCGGGGCGGGAGGCTCCTACGAGCAGTACTTC.

The chain couples TRBV19 to TRBJ1-2; the match to TRBD1 covers 7 bases. Germline V CDR1 and CDR2: LNHDA, SQIVND (reference sequence). V trimming: 4 bases; J trimming: 4 bases; junction bases outside the gene matches: 6. CDR3 length equals 14 residues. The CDR3 region has the DNA TGTGCCAGTAGTACCAGGGGGTTTGGCTATGGCTACACCTTC. Protein product: CASSTRGFGYGYTF.

J is TRBJ1-2 and V is TRBV19, with TRBD1 matching 9 bases. Trimming cost V 5 bases and J 7 bases; bases outside gene matches: 8. The CDR3 covers 14 residues. Germline V gene lookup returns CDR1 LNHDA and CDR2 SQIVND (reference sequence). CDR3 sequence: CASSAGQGTPGYTF. CDR3 coding DNA: TGTGCCAGTAGTGCGGGACAGGGTACTCCTGGCTACACCTTC.

The chain has TRBV10-3 and TRBJ2-1, with 14 bases lining up with TRBD2. Germline V CDR1 and CDR2: ENHRY, SYGVKD. The V segment lost 4 bases and the J segment 3 bases; nucleotides outside the gene matches: 8. This CDR3 comprises 18 residues. The CDR3 DNA follows: TGTGCCATCAGTGCTAGGGGACTAGCGGGGGTATTCTACAATGAGCAGTTCTTC. It encodes CAISARGLAGVFYNEQFF.

The chain employs TRBV6-6 and TRBJ1-4; 7 positions agree with TRBD1. The CDR3 contains 13 residues. CDR1 MNHNY and CDR2 SVGAGI come from the germline V gene (reference sequence). With 6 bases clipped from V and 5 bases from J, the junction kept 3 bases outside the gene matches. The CDR3 region is CASSQDRNEKLFF. DNA for the CDR3: TGTGCCAGCAGCCAGGACAGGAATGAAAAACTGTTTTTT.

This clone is a singleton in its sample. Written as DNA, the CDR3 is TGTGCCAGCAGGACTAGCGGGGGGGCCACAGATACGCAGTATTTT. It encodes CASRTSGGATDTQYF. This chain uses TRBV2 with TRBJ2-3; 14 nucleotides agree with TRBD2. CDR3 size: 15 residues. The junction had 1 base not matched to a gene; V was cut back by 6 bases and J by 2 bases. From germline, CDR1 is SNHLY and CDR2 FYNNEI.

This chain links TRBV6-1 with TRBJ2-1; D might be TRBD2 (6 bases). This CDR3 has 17 amino acids. Germline lookup yields CDR1 MNHNS and CDR2 SASEGT. The V gene lost 0 bases and the J gene lost 0 bases, with 12 bases spanning the gap. The CDR3 protein is CASSEAGAGRSYNEQFF. CDR3 DNA: TGTGCCAGCAGTGAAGCGGGAGCGGGCCGCTCCTACAATGAGCAGTTCTTC.